Listed below are T cell receptor beta chains from one sample, sequenced in a study of shared clonotypes between healthy human individuals. Data came from immunoSEQ multiplex PCR; TCRdb stores just in-frame clones and leaves some out. The table records 950,000 to 1,300,000 clones, 65% to 75% of them present only once. The sequenced sample was memory CD4+ T cells sorted from blood. These receptors were taken from a man between 18 and 29 years old in good health. CDR3s include the opening cysteine and the closing phenylalanine or tryptophan. The D gene is left open where the match is weak. Clone size is stated in some rows and not others, as once, few, many or a class when expanded.

v_call: TRBV14; clone_size: NA; j_call: TRBJ2-1; d_call: NA; cdr3_nt: TGTGCCAGCAGCCAAGATTTGAGGGCCGGGGAGTTCTTC; cdr3_aa: CASSQDLRAGEFF
v_call: TRBV30; clone_size: NA; j_call: TRBJ1-5; d_call: NA; cdr3_nt: TGTGCCTGGAGTCGCGAGTCTAATCAGCCCCAGCATTTT; cdr3_aa: CAWSRESNQPQHF
v_call: TRBV2; clone_size: many; j_call: TRBJ1-1; d_call: TRBD1; cdr3_nt: TGTGCCAGCAGTTCGGGACGGGGACAGCGGAACACTGAAGCTTTCTTT; cdr3_aa: CASSSGRGQRNTEAFF
v_call: TRBV2; clone_size: few; j_call: TRBJ2-4; d_call: NA; cdr3_nt: TGTGCCAGCAGGGACTCCGGGCAGGGACGAATTCAGTACTTC; cdr3_aa: CASRDSGQGRIQYF
v_call: TRBV7-3; clone_size: NA; j_call: TRBJ2-2; d_call: NA; cdr3_nt: TGTGCCAGCAGCCCCAGGGAATCCGGGGAGCTGTTTTTT; cdr3_aa: CASSPRESGELFF
v_call: TRBV28; clone_size: NA; j_call: TRBJ1-3; d_call: TRBD1; cdr3_nt: TGTGCCAGCAGTTTACCCTTCGACAGGGGGTATGGAAACACCATATATTTT; cdr3_aa: CASSLPFDRGYGNTIYF
v_call: TRBV6-1; clone_size: NA; j_call: TRBJ2-1; d_call: NA; cdr3_nt: TGTGCCAGCAGTGGGAGGTCCTTAGACAATGAGCAGTTCTTC; cdr3_aa: CASSGRSLDNEQFF
v_call: TRBV2; clone_size: NA; j_call: TRBJ1-4; d_call: TRBD1; cdr3_nt: TGTGCCAGCAGTGAGACAGGGCGAACTAATGAAAAACTGTTTTTT; cdr3_aa: CASSETGRTNEKLFF
v_call: TRBV9; clone_size: NA; j_call: TRBJ2-3; d_call: NA; cdr3_nt: TGTGCCAGCAGCGCCAGGCCGGCTAGCACAGATACGCAGTATTTT; cdr3_aa: CASSARPASTDTQYF
v_call: TRBV28; clone_size: NA; j_call: TRBJ1-4; d_call: NA; cdr3_nt: TGTGCCAGCAGTTTGCAAGGTTTCAGGACTAATGAAAAACTGTTTTTT; cdr3_aa: CASSLQGFRTNEKLFF
v_call: TRBV19; clone_size: few; j_call: TRBJ1-1; d_call: TRBD1; cdr3_nt: TGTGCCAGTAGTATAGGGGGGACAGGCGGAACATTT; cdr3_aa: CASSIGGTGGTF
v_call: TRBV6-5; clone_size: NA; j_call: TRBJ2-7; d_call: NA; cdr3_nt: TGTGCCAGCAGCCCAGGGAACCACCCCTCCTACGAGCAGTACTTC; cdr3_aa: CASSPGNHPSYEQYF
v_call: TRBV28; clone_size: NA; j_call: TRBJ2-7; d_call: TRBD1; cdr3_nt: TGTGCCAGCACCCACCAAGCCGGGACAGGGGACGAGTACTTC; cdr3_aa: CASTHQAGTGDEYF
v_call: TRBV7-9; clone_size: NA; j_call: TRBJ1-2; d_call: NA; cdr3_nt: TGTGCCAGCAGCTCACACGTCAGTGGCTACACCTTC; cdr3_aa: CASSSHVSGYTF
v_call: TRBV5-4; clone_size: NA; j_call: TRBJ1-5; d_call: TRBD1; cdr3_nt: TGTGCCAGCAGCCAGGGGGGTTCGGAACAGCCCCAGCATTTT; cdr3_aa: CASSQGGSEQPQHF
v_call: TRBV12-2; clone_size: NA; j_call: TRBJ1-1; d_call: NA; cdr3_nt: TGTGCAAGTCGCTTCGACGGGGAGAACACTGAAGCTTTCTTT; cdr3_aa: CASRFDGENTEAFF
v_call: TRBV25-1; clone_size: NA; j_call: TRBJ2-1; d_call: NA; cdr3_nt: TGTGCCAGCAGACCCCGGGGGAGGAAGCCCAATGAGCAGTTCTTC; cdr3_aa: CASRPRGRKPNEQFF
v_call: TRBV9; clone_size: NA; j_call: TRBJ1-1; d_call: NA; cdr3_nt: TGTGCCAGCAGCGTAAGTTCGGGCGTCACTGAAGCTTTCTTT; cdr3_aa: CASSVSSGVTEAFF
v_call: TRBV5-1; clone_size: once; j_call: TRBJ2-6; d_call: TRBD1; cdr3_nt: TGCGCCAGCAGCCCATTAGGACAGGCCTCTAGAGCCAACGTCCTGACTTTC; cdr3_aa: CASSPLGQASRANVLTF
v_call: TRBV7-9; clone_size: NA; j_call: TRBJ1-1; d_call: NA; cdr3_nt: TGTGCCAGCAGCTTAGCGGGGGCGAGTGAAGCTTTCTTT; cdr3_aa: CASSLAGASEAFF
v_call: TRBV30; clone_size: many; j_call: TRBJ1-1; d_call: NA; cdr3_nt: TGTGCCTGGAGTGCGGGAGTTGAAGCTTTCTTT; cdr3_aa: CAWSAGVEAFF
v_call: TRBV18; clone_size: NA; j_call: TRBJ1-2; d_call: NA; cdr3_nt: TGTGCCAGCTCGCCAGCACAGGACAGCTATGGCTACACCTTC; cdr3_aa: CASSPAQDSYGYTF
v_call: TRBV11-2; clone_size: NA; j_call: TRBJ2-1; d_call: NA; cdr3_nt: TGTGCCAGCAGCTTGATGGCCTACAATGAGCAGTTCTTC; cdr3_aa: CASSLMAYNEQFF
v_call: TRBV27; clone_size: NA; j_call: TRBJ2-3; d_call: TRBD2; cdr3_nt: TGTGCCAGCAGCTTGACTAGCGGGAGTATCGATACGCAGTATTTT; cdr3_aa: CASSLTSGSIDTQYF
v_call: TRBV5-1; clone_size: few; j_call: TRBJ2-3; d_call: TRBD2; cdr3_nt: TGCGCCAGCAGCTTGGTAGGTAGCGGGAACACAGATACGCAGTATTTT; cdr3_aa: CASSLVGSGNTDTQYF
v_call: TRBV2; clone_size: once; j_call: TRBJ2-1; d_call: NA; cdr3_nt: TGTGCCAGCAGTCTGCTGCGGAGCTCCTACAATGAGCAGTTCTTC; cdr3_aa: CASSLLRSSYNEQFF
v_call: TRBV30; clone_size: NA; j_call: TRBJ1-6; d_call: NA; cdr3_nt: TGTGCCTGGAGTGGCGGGAGGGACTCACCCCTCCACTTT; cdr3_aa: CAWSGGRDSPLHF
v_call: TRBV19; clone_size: NA; j_call: TRBJ2-5; d_call: NA; cdr3_nt: TGTGCCAGTAGTATGGGGCGATGGCAGGAAGAGACCCAGTACTTC; cdr3_aa: CASSMGRWQEETQYF
v_call: TRBV18; clone_size: NA; j_call: TRBJ1-2; d_call: NA; cdr3_nt: TGTGCCAGCTCACCTTCGCGGGATGGCTACACCTTC; cdr3_aa: CASSPSRDGYTF
v_call: TRBV4-1; clone_size: NA; j_call: TRBJ2-1; d_call: TRBD2; cdr3_nt: TGCGCCAGCAGCCAAGGCTTACTAGCGGGGGGGCGAAATGAGCAGTTCTTC; cdr3_aa: CASSQGLLAGGRNEQFF
v_call: TRBV9; clone_size: NA; j_call: TRBJ2-1; d_call: NA; cdr3_nt: TGTGCCAGCAGCGTAGGGCGGAGTAGCAATGAGCAGTTCTTC; cdr3_aa: CASSVGRSSNEQFF
v_call: TRBV6-1; clone_size: NA; j_call: TRBJ1-6; d_call: NA; cdr3_nt: TGTGCCAGCAATGAGTTTTATAATTCACCCCTCCACTTT; cdr3_aa: CASNEFYNSPLHF
v_call: TRBV6-5; clone_size: NA; j_call: TRBJ1-2; d_call: NA; cdr3_nt: TGTGCCAGCAGTACCCTGACATTCTCTAACTATGGCTACACCTTC; cdr3_aa: CASSTLTFSNYGYTF
v_call: TRBV5-4; clone_size: once; j_call: TRBJ1-5; d_call: NA; cdr3_nt: TGTGCCAGCAGCCTGGGGGGACCTAGGAGCAATCAGCCCCAGCATTTT; cdr3_aa: CASSLGGPRSNQPQHF
v_call: TRBV11-2; clone_size: once; j_call: TRBJ2-7; d_call: NA; cdr3_nt: TGTGCCAGCAGCTTAGTCGGCGAGCAGTACTTC; cdr3_aa: CASSLVGEQYF
v_call: TRBV10-1; clone_size: NA; j_call: TRBJ2-7; d_call: NA; cdr3_nt: TGCGCCAGCAGTGAGTCATCCCGGGGCGAGCAGTACTTC; cdr3_aa: CASSESSRGEQYF
v_call: TRBV7-9; clone_size: NA; j_call: TRBJ2-5; d_call: NA; cdr3_nt: TGTGCCAGCAGCCTAGGACAGACGGAGACCCAGTACTTC; cdr3_aa: CASSLGQTETQYF
v_call: TRBV10-3; clone_size: NA; j_call: TRBJ2-5; d_call: NA; cdr3_nt: TGTGCCATCAGTGAGTCTAATGGGGAGACCCAGTACTTC; cdr3_aa: CAISESNGETQYF
v_call: TRBV9; clone_size: NA; j_call: TRBJ1-4; d_call: TRBD1; cdr3_nt: TGTGCCAGCAGCGTAGGTGGGGGACAGGGGGAAAAACTGTTTTTT; cdr3_aa: CASSVGGGQGEKLFF
v_call: TRBV19; clone_size: NA; j_call: TRBJ1-3; d_call: NA; cdr3_nt: TGTGCCAGTGGACTACAGGGACTAGCTGGAAACACCATATATTTT; cdr3_aa: CASGLQGLAGNTIYF
v_call: TRBV30; clone_size: NA; j_call: TRBJ1-4; d_call: NA; cdr3_nt: TGTGCCTGGAGTTTAGGGTTTGAAAAACTGTTTTTT; cdr3_aa: CAWSLGFEKLFF
v_call: TRBV9; clone_size: few; j_call: TRBJ2-2; d_call: TRBD2; cdr3_nt: TGTGCCAGCAGCGTAGGCCCAGCGGGGGTTGACGGGGAGCTGTTTTTT; cdr3_aa: CASSVGPAGVDGELFF
v_call: TRBV9; clone_size: NA; j_call: TRBJ1-4; d_call: TRBD1; cdr3_nt: TGTGCCAGCAGCGTGACAGGGGGCGCGGCAACTAATGAAAAACTGTTTTTT; cdr3_aa: CASSVTGGAATNEKLFF
v_call: TRBV5-1; clone_size: NA; j_call: TRBJ2-7; d_call: TRBD1; cdr3_nt: TGCGCCAGCAGCTTGTCGACTGGGACAGGGACCTACGAGCAGTACTTC; cdr3_aa: CASSLSTGTGTYEQYF
v_call: TRBV6-6; clone_size: NA; j_call: TRBJ1-5; d_call: NA; cdr3_nt: TGTGCCAGCAGTTACCCCTGGCATTTT; cdr3_aa: CASSYPWHF
v_call: TRBV28; clone_size: NA; j_call: TRBJ1-2; d_call: TRBD1; cdr3_nt: TGTGCCAGCAGTTTAGGACAGGGGTCAACCAAAACCTTC; cdr3_aa: CASSLGQGSTKTF
v_call: TRBV6-1; clone_size: few; j_call: TRBJ2-1; d_call: TRBD1; cdr3_nt: TGTGCCAGCAGTGATATCAGGGGGAGTAACTACAATGAGCAGTTCTTC; cdr3_aa: CASSDIRGSNYNEQFF
v_call: TRBV5-4; clone_size: few; j_call: TRBJ1-2; d_call: NA; cdr3_nt: TGTGCCAGCAGCTTGGCAGGGTTAGTAGGCTACACCTTC; cdr3_aa: CASSLAGLVGYTF
v_call: TRBV7-2; clone_size: NA; j_call: TRBJ1-4; d_call: NA; cdr3_nt: TGTGCCAGCAGCCTCCACGCAACTGGGGCAGCGGAACTGTTTTTT; cdr3_aa: CASSLHATGAAELFF
v_call: TRBV4-1; clone_size: many; j_call: TRBJ2-7; d_call: NA; cdr3_nt: TGCGCCAGCAGCCAAGAAAGGCCTAGCAAGCGTGGGGAGCAGTACTTC; cdr3_aa: CASSQERPSKRGEQYF
v_call: TRBV18; clone_size: once; j_call: TRBJ2-1; d_call: NA; cdr3_nt: TGTGCCAGCTCATCGACAGTCTCCTACAATGAGCAGTTCTTC; cdr3_aa: CASSSTVSYNEQFF
v_call: TRBV9; clone_size: NA; j_call: TRBJ1-5; d_call: TRBD1; cdr3_nt: TGTGCCAGCAGCCAGGGGGTCGGGAGCAATCAGCCCCAGCATTTT; cdr3_aa: CASSQGVGSNQPQHF